The sequence of this T cell receptor beta chain was determined in a study of T cells after yellow fever vaccination. Study-wide results and caveats: Some clonotypes were seen in both the CD4 and the CD8 compartments. These made up a small share and likely arose from convergent recombination. Bulk-population clonotypes that are abundant could appear as contaminants in FACS-sorted repertoires. The booster response re-showed most primary clones: over 95% CD4, roughly 91% CD8.

In its sample, this clonotype was seen a few times. Its antigen is unknown. TCRdb re-analysed the 5' RACE reads in MiXCR, keeping a single row per CDR3 protein. The table records a few hundred thousand distinct CDR3 sequences, 6.9% of them present only once. This CDR3 contains 13 residues. CDR1 and CDR2 from the germline V gene are DFQATT and SNEGSKA (reference sequence). V was clipped by 5 bases and J by 5 bases; unmatched bases: 6. This sample comprised CD4+ T cells sorted from PBMCs, obtained 15 days after the yellow fever booster vaccination. This rearrangement joins TRBV20-1 to TRBJ2-7; 10 nucleotides agree with TRBD1. The clonotype comes from a man aged 30-40 years who received the YFV17D yellow fever vaccine. CDR3 DNA: TGCAGTGCTCGACGGGACAGGGGAGACGAGCAGTACTTC. Translating gives CSARRDRGDEQYF.